Shown below are 7 T cell receptor beta chains from a single sample sequenced in a study of T cell changes during pregnancy in multiple sclerosis. Using immunoSEQ multiplex PCR, the repertoire was profiled, and TCRdb retains in-frame clones only, with some absent. In the table there are 85,000 to 100,000 clones, around 90% of which are singletons. The material was peripheral blood, obtained in the first trimester of pregnancy. The receptors were sampled from a female donor with multiple sclerosis, enrolled in a pregnancy study.

The J gene is TRBJ1-1, the V gene TRBV11-3; a possible D gene is TRBD1 (5 bases). This CDR3 is built from 12 residues. The germline V gene encodes CDR1 SGHNT and CDR2 YENEEA. V gave up 1 base and J gave up 7 bases, with 7 bases separating them. The CDR3 DNA follows: TGTGCCAGCAGCTTAGGGCAGGGTGAAGCTTTCTTT. Protein product: CASSLGQGEAFF.

The chain couples TRBV7-2 to TRBJ2-3; 14 nucleotides line up with TRBD2. V lost 5 bases and J lost 6; bases outside the gene matches: 7. Germline lookup yields CDR1 SGHTA and CDR2 FQGNSA. This CDR3 comprises 16 residues. CDR3 amino acids: CASSQTSGRAGDTQYF. DNA for the CDR3: TGTGCCAGCAGCCAGACTAGCGGGAGGGCCGGCGATACGCAGTATTTT.

The chain uses TRBV13 and TRBJ1-3; weak D call: TRBD1 (6 bases). V was clipped by 5 bases and J by 2 bases, with 19 bases between them. The CDR3 runs to 17 residues. Germline V CDR1 and CDR2: PRHDT, FYEKMQ (reference sequence). This CDR3 reads CASSLKGGSWPGNTIYF. CDR3 nucleotide sequence: TGTGCCAGCAGCCTAAAAGGGGGAAGCTGGCCTGGAAACACCATATATTTT. The whole variable domain, filled in from reference TRBV13 and TRBJ1-3, reads AAGVIQSPRHLIKEKRETATLKCYPIPRHDTVYWYQQGPGQDPQFLISFYEKMQSDKGSIPDRFSAQQFSDYHSELNMSSLELGDSALYFCASSLKGGSWPGNTIYFGEGSWLTVV.

The chain employs TRBV19 and TRBJ1-1; a possible D gene is TRBD1 (6 bases). V lost 7 bases, J lost 3 bases, and 24 bases lay in between. Germline V gene lookup returns CDR1 LNHDA and CDR2 SQIVND (reference sequence). The CDR3 extends over 17 amino acids. DNA of the CDR3: TGTGCCAGTATGGTTAGGTTGGGCAGGGGACGGGACACTGAAGCTTTCTTT. This gives the protein CASMVRLGRGRDTEAFF. The full variable domain, its missing parts supplied by reference TRBV19 and TRBJ1-1, is DGGITQSPKYLFRKEGQNVTLSCEQNLNHDAMYWYRQDPGQGLRLIYYSQIVNDFQKGDIAEGYSVSREKKESFPLTVTSAQKNPTAFYLCASMVRLGRGRDTEAFFGQGTRLTVV.

This sequence joins TRBV4-3 and TRBJ2-1, with 11 bases lining up with TRBD2. J was trimmed by 3 bases and V by 5 bases; bases with no gene match: 12. The germline gives CDR1 LGHNA, CDR2 YSLEER. The CDR3 is 18 amino acids. The CDR3 coding sequence is TGCGCCAGCAGCTCCTTAGGGTCTAGCGGGAGGCACTACAATGAGCAGTTCTTC. Its translation: CASSSLGSSGRHYNEQFF.

The chain carries TRBV7-8 and TRBJ1-4, with a weak D call TRBD1 (6 bases). CDR1 SGHVS and CDR2 FQNEAQ come from the germline V gene. This CDR3 is 14 amino acids long. V was clipped by 5 bases and J by 4 bases, with 11 bases between them. DNA of the CDR3: TGTGCCAGCAGCCCTGGACAGCTTAATGAAAAACTGTTTTTT. This translates into CASSPGQLNEKLFF.

This clone was observed once. The chain recombines TRBV29-1 with TRBJ1-1; TRBD1 agrees at 7 bases. CDR1 and CDR2 from the germline V gene are SQVTM and ANQGSEA. The CDR3 runs 18 residues. V dropped 0 bases and J dropped 0; count of bases not matched to a gene: 13. For the CDR3, the DNA is TGCAGCGTTGAAGATTCTTGGACAGGTTCACTCATGAACACTGAAGCTTTCTTT. Protein: CSVEDSWTGSLMNTEAFF.